The rows below give T cell receptor beta chains drawn from one sample of a study of T cells in severe cutaneous drug reactions. One entry per CDR3 protein, without DNA, is what TCRdb gives after re-calling the multiplex PCR reads. The sample shows some 1,500 distinct CDR3 sequences, and about 15% sits with its ten largest clones. Sequencing was done on a sample of PBMCs. The receptors come from a human donor with Stevens-Johnson syndrome, a severe cutaneous drug reaction. Each CDR3 is given with its conserved first and last residue. The order of the fields is V gene, clone size, CDR3 length, J gene, CDR3 protein. Expanded clones are given a class, and other clones once, few, many or no size at all.

TRBV2	medium-sized	15	TRBJ2-2	CASRKTSGSVGELFF
TRBV7-6	medium-sized	14	TRBJ2-2	CASSLATNTGELFF
TRBV2	medium-sized	16	TRBJ1-2	CASSEYKSVSNYGYTF
TRBV19	large	12	TRBJ1-1	CASSMSRTEAFF
TRBV2	medium-sized	13	TRBJ2-3	CASSRSNGDTQYF
TRBV6-1	medium-sized	14	TRBJ2-4	CASSPGGGKNIQYF
TRBV28	large	12	TRBJ2-7	CASSLTGYEQYF
TRBV20-1	NA	16	TRBJ2-7	CSARSWDSNFPYEQYF
TRBV10-3	medium-sized	13	TRBJ2-3	CAIMGQDTDTQYF
TRBV25-1	medium-sized	15	TRBJ2-2	CASSDPRGYTGELFF
TRBV28	medium-sized	19	TRBJ2-1	CASSLRQGGPLTHYNEQFF
TRBV7-2	NA	14	TRBJ2-6	CASSANSGANVLTF
TRBV9	NA	16	TRBJ2-2	CAGAPGTTRDTGELFF
TRBV6-2/TRBV6-3	large	18	TRBJ2-1	CASSSGFPSVQTYNEQFF
TRBV20-1	NA	15	TRBJ1-1	CSARDLGRVNTEAFF
TRBV20-1	NA	15	TRBJ2-1	CSARGASGSANEQFF
TRBV13	medium-sized	14	TRBJ1-2	CASSLGRGRSGYTF
TRBV30	NA	14	TRBJ1-3	CAWSVAYSGNTIYF
TRBV5-4	medium-sized	13	TRBJ1-1	CASRGVMNTEAFF
TRBV2	large	16	TRBJ1-1	CASSEAQATMNTEAFF
TRBV3-1	medium-sized	16	TRBJ2-1	CASSQDPGQGHNEQFF
TRBV28	medium-sized	15	TRBJ2-7	CASSLVGTPSYEQYF
TRBV7-8	medium-sized	16	TRBJ2-1	CASSLVPGSSYNEQFF
TRBV30	medium-sized	12	TRBJ2-7	CAWRDHSYEQYF
TRBV7-7	medium-sized	15	TRBJ2-3	CASSQGSLSTDTQYF
TRBV28	medium-sized	14	TRBJ1-5	CASSLSRGRMAQHF
TRBV6-1	medium-sized	12	TRBJ2-7	CATGDRAYEQYF
TRBV29-1	NA	13	TRBJ1-1	CSVEVSKSGEAFF
TRBV7-2	medium-sized	17	TRBJ2-1	CASSIGQGFYSYNEQFF
TRBV9	NA	15	TRBJ2-1	CASSAGTSGRGEQFF
TRBV4-1	medium-sized	14	TRBJ1-2	CASSQGDRSGGYTF
TRBV14	medium-sized	18	TRBJ1-3	CASSQDSGTGSSGNTIYF
TRBV6-2/TRBV6-3	large	15	TRBJ2-3	CASSYRLAGGPGQYF
TRBV7-2	medium-sized	15	TRBJ1-3	CASSPIPGSGNTIYF
TRBV6-1	medium-sized	16	TRBJ2-1	CASSPTGTGAPSGQFF
TRBV20-1	NA	14	TRBJ2-7	CSARVPGGWNEQYF
TRBV6-6	large	16	TRBJ2-5	CASSYSYGGSQETQYF
TRBV2	medium-sized	14	TRBJ1-1	CASRTERTENEAFF
TRBV19	medium-sized	15	TRBJ2-1	CASSNPRDTYNEQFF
TRBV12-3/TRBV12-4	medium-sized	13	TRBJ1-1	CASSRGVRPEAFF
TRBV28	large	15	TRBJ1-1	CASSSPRGMNTEAFF
TRBV7-3	medium-sized	13	TRBJ2-2	CASSPYLTGELFF
TRBV6-2/TRBV6-3	large	13	TRBJ2-1	CASRRDGYNEQFF
TRBV2	medium-sized	15	TRBJ2-7	CASSDQKTVSYEQYF
TRBV6-2/TRBV6-3	medium-sized	14	TRBJ1-1	CASRDQGKNTEAFF
TRBV28	large	14	TRBJ2-7	CASSRDRGRYEQYF
TRBV18	medium-sized	12	TRBJ1-1	CASSPMSTEAFF
TRBV4-1	medium-sized	14	TRBJ2-5	CASSQFAGGETQYF
TRBV2	NA	14	TRBJ2-1	CASSLIPLYNEQFF
TRBV11-2	medium-sized	15	TRBJ1-1	CASSPRTVMNTEAFF
TRBV10-2	medium-sized	18	TRBJ2-1	CASSESRWGTSSYNEQFF
TRBV9	medium-sized	14	TRBJ1-1	CASSAGTANTEAFF
TRBV28	medium-sized	17	TRBJ1-5	CASSFITGRGPPQPQHF
TRBV18	medium-sized	17	TRBJ1-2	CASSLIAGTDVNYGYTF
TRBV20-1	NA	15	TRBJ1-1	CSARDESGAVTEAFF